This paragraph covers one TCR beta chain sequence. Its antigen remains unidentified. A junction end diverges from the germline sequence, so it may reflect a read error. This sample's RNA came from whole unsorted tissue. Germline values: CDR1 DFQATT, CDR2 SNEGSKA (reference sequence). There are 22 residues in the CDR3. These data originate in a study of tumor and adjacent non-tumor tissue in lung cancer. Across the study: The cohort had about a dozen adenocarcinoma, 2 squamous cell and 1 small cell patients. The patients, about nine men and several women, were about 31 to 76 with stage I to III disease.

A modified ARM-PCR protocol with three rounds of nested PCR amplified TCRbeta. TCRdb itself ran the multiplex PCR reads through MiXCR, one entry per CDR3 protein. The sample contains roughly 70,000 distinct CDR3 sequences, roughly 72% of which appear only once. Findings and caveats of the study: Tumor repertoires had a smaller top 100 clone share than normal lung.

The sample taken for sequencing was lung tumor tissue. The origin of this receptor is a man in his sixties with non-small cell lung cancer. V and J are TRBV20-1 and TRBJ2-7; 11 bases map to TRBD2. The CDR3, as DNA: TGTAGTGCTAGAGACCTCTGGGTGACTAGCGGGACCGAGATGGGGCTCTCCTACGAGCAATACTTC. Its protein product is CSARDLWVTSGTEMGLSYEQYF.